Listed below are T cell receptor beta chains from one sample, sequenced in a study of human T cells and chemical hapten exposure. TCRdb recomputed calls from the RACE reads with MiXCR, one row per CDR3 protein. The sample includes about 42,000 distinct CDR3 sequences, about 8.9% of them seen just once. Sequenced material: whole blood, taken in connection with sensitization to the hapten diphenylcyclopropenone (DPC). The origin of the receptors is a woman aged 40 to 50 with alopecia areata. Some clones in this sample may be carry-over from other donors' samples. Both conserved end residues are part of each CDR3. D genes are given only for firm matches. Clone size, where shown, is once, few, many, or a class for clones that have expanded.

CDR3aa: CASSKGQGNNQPQHF
CDR3nt: TGCGCCAGCAGCAAAGGACAGGGGAACAATCAGCCCCAGCATTTT
d_gene: TRBD1
j_gene: TRBJ1-5
abundance: many
len: 15
v_gene: TRBV4-1

CDR3aa: CASTRGVRSTDTQYF
CDR3nt: TGTGCCAGCACTAGGGGGGTACGTAGCACAGATACGCAGTATTTT
d_gene: NA
j_gene: TRBJ2-3
abundance: many
len: 15
v_gene: TRBV12-3/TRBV12-4

CDR3aa: CASSLGEVGYTF
CDR3nt: TGTGCCAGCAGCTTGGGAGAGGTCGGCTACACCTTC
d_gene: NA
j_gene: TRBJ1-2
abundance: NA
len: 12
v_gene: TRBV5-5

CDR3aa: CASSRSGGGGTDTQYF
CDR3nt: TGCGCCAGCAGCCGGAGTGGCGGGGGGGGAACAGATACGCAGTATTTT
d_gene: TRBD2
j_gene: TRBJ2-3
abundance: many
len: 16
v_gene: TRBV4-1

CDR3aa: CASRARGGRYTEAFF
CDR3nt: TGTGCAAGTCGCGCACGAGGGGGCCGTTACACTGAAGCTTTCTTT
d_gene: NA
j_gene: TRBJ1-1
abundance: many
len: 15
v_gene: TRBV12-2

CDR3aa: CASSLIPVSGSGASRTQYF
CDR3nt: TGTGCCAGCAGCTTAATTCCTGTTTCGGGTAGCGGGGCCTCTCGGACCCAGTACTTC
d_gene: TRBD2
j_gene: TRBJ2-5
abundance: many
len: 19
v_gene: TRBV7-3

CDR3aa: CASSPGAGENTDTQYF
CDR3nt: TGTGCCAGCAGCCCCGGGGCAGGGGAAAACACAGATACGCAGTATTTT
d_gene: NA
j_gene: TRBJ2-3
abundance: many
len: 16
v_gene: TRBV7-7

CDR3aa: CASNRDRGNYGYTF
CDR3nt: TGTGCCAGCAACCGGGACAGGGGGAACTATGGCTACACCTTC
d_gene: TRBD1
j_gene: TRBJ1-2
abundance: many
len: 14
v_gene: TRBV9

CDR3aa: CATSRDGRDSAEAFF
CDR3nt: TGTGCCACCAGCAGAGACGGCCGGGACAGCGCTGAAGCTTTCTTT
d_gene: TRBD1
j_gene: TRBJ1-1
abundance: NA
len: 15
v_gene: TRBV15

CDR3aa: CASSPYASTDTQYF
CDR3nt: TGCGCCAGCAGCCCCTACGCGTCCACAGATACGCAGTATTTT
d_gene: NA
j_gene: TRBJ2-3
abundance: many
len: 14
v_gene: TRBV5-1

CDR3aa: CASSPTSGGAHEQYF
CDR3nt: TGTGCCAGCAGCCCCACTAGCGGGGGGGCCCACGAGCAGTACTTC
d_gene: TRBD2
j_gene: TRBJ2-7
abundance: many
len: 15
v_gene: TRBV6-4

CDR3aa: CASLQRTGELFF
CDR3nt: TGTGCCAGCCTACAGAGAACCGGGGAGCTGTTTTTT
d_gene: NA
j_gene: TRBJ2-2
abundance: NA
len: 12
v_gene: TRBV2

CDR3aa: CAFPHRGKNYGYTF
CDR3nt: TGTGCCTTTCCACACAGGGGGAAAAACTATGGCTACACCTTC
d_gene: TRBD1
j_gene: TRBJ1-2
abundance: many
len: 14
v_gene: TRBV30

CDR3aa: CASSQIETEQFF
CDR3nt: TGTGCCAGCAGCCAAATTGAAACAGAGCAGTTCTTC
d_gene: NA
j_gene: TRBJ2-1
abundance: many
len: 12
v_gene: TRBV3-1

CDR3aa: CSARGTVQETQYF
CDR3nt: TGCAGTGCTAGAGGGACAGTACAAGAGACCCAGTACTTC
d_gene: NA
j_gene: TRBJ2-5
abundance: many
len: 13
v_gene: TRBV20-1

CDR3aa: CASSVGPLATTGELFF
CDR3nt: TGTGCCAGCAGCGTAGGGCCCCTTGCCACGACCGGGGAGCTGTTTTTT
d_gene: NA
j_gene: TRBJ2-2
abundance: few
len: 16
v_gene: TRBV9

CDR3aa: CASSLQLPTDTQYF
CDR3nt: TGTGCCAGCAGCCTCCAACTTCCCACAGATACGCAGTATTTT
d_gene: NA
j_gene: TRBJ2-3
abundance: many
len: 14
v_gene: TRBV3-1

CDR3aa: CASSPGRRYGYTF
CDR3nt: TGTGCCAGCAGTCCGGGACGGAGGTATGGCTACACCTTC
d_gene: NA
j_gene: TRBJ1-2
abundance: NA
len: 13
v_gene: TRBV12-3/TRBV12-4

CDR3aa: CSVEQPGQGYEQYF
CDR3nt: TGCAGCGTTGAACAACCGGGACAGGGCTACGAGCAGTACTTC
d_gene: TRBD1
j_gene: TRBJ2-7
abundance: NA
len: 14
v_gene: TRBV29-1

CDR3aa: CAWSLPTVAFF
CDR3nt: TGTGCCTGGAGCCTACCCACGGTAGCTTTCTTT
d_gene: NA
j_gene: TRBJ1-1
abundance: many
len: 11
v_gene: TRBV30

CDR3aa: CASSYGEHDTGELFF
CDR3nt: TGTGCCAGCAGTTATGGGGAGCATGACACCGGGGAGCTGTTTTTT
d_gene: NA
j_gene: TRBJ2-2
abundance: many
len: 15
v_gene: TRBV6-2/TRBV6-3

CDR3aa: CASSETTVITTNEKLFF
CDR3nt: TGTGCCAGCAGTGAAACGACAGTAATTACAACTAATGAAAAACTGTTTTTT
d_gene: NA
j_gene: TRBJ1-4
abundance: NA
len: 17
v_gene: TRBV2

CDR3aa: CASSGLRGSHGYTF
CDR3nt: TGTGCCAGCAGTGGGCTCAGGGGCTCCCATGGCTACACCTTC
d_gene: NA
j_gene: TRBJ1-2
abundance: many
len: 14
v_gene: TRBV2

CDR3aa: CASSSVGRSYEQYF
CDR3nt: TGTGCCAGCAGTTCCGTCGGGCGCTCCTACGAGCAGTACTTC
d_gene: NA
j_gene: TRBJ2-7
abundance: many
len: 14
v_gene: TRBV28

CDR3aa: CASSMKGPYSNQPQHF
CDR3nt: TGTGCCAGCAGCATGAAGGGGCCTTATAGCAATCAGCCCCAGCATTTT
d_gene: NA
j_gene: TRBJ1-5
abundance: NA
len: 16
v_gene: TRBV21-1

CDR3aa: CASSERATYGYTF
CDR3nt: TGTGCCAGCAGTGAGAGGGCGACCTATGGCTACACCTTC
d_gene: NA
j_gene: TRBJ1-2
abundance: many
len: 13
v_gene: TRBV2

CDR3aa: CAISEPQGAGFSNQPQHF
CDR3nt: TGTGCCATCAGTGAGCCACAGGGGGCCGGTTTTAGCAATCAGCCCCAGCATTTT
d_gene: TRBD1
j_gene: TRBJ1-5
abundance: many
len: 18
v_gene: TRBV10-3

CDR3aa: CASSQRQGMDEAFF
CDR3nt: TGTGCCAGCAGCCAAAGGCAGGGGATGGATGAAGCTTTCTTT
d_gene: NA
j_gene: TRBJ1-1
abundance: many
len: 14
v_gene: TRBV3-1

CDR3aa: CASSPRGLQETQYF
CDR3nt: TGCGCCAGCAGCCCGCGCGGACTACAAGAGACCCAGTACTTC
d_gene: NA
j_gene: TRBJ2-5
abundance: many
len: 14
v_gene: TRBV4-1

CDR3aa: CASSFGPGYGYTF
CDR3nt: TGTGCCAGCAGTTTTGGGCCTGGCTATGGCTACACCTTC
d_gene: NA
j_gene: TRBJ1-2
abundance: NA
len: 13
v_gene: TRBV12-3/TRBV12-4

CDR3aa: CASSLEWGRGLSETQYF
CDR3nt: TGCGCCAGCAGCTTGGAGTGGGGCAGGGGTTTATCAGAGACCCAGTACTTC
d_gene: NA
j_gene: TRBJ2-5
abundance: many
len: 17
v_gene: TRBV5-1

CDR3aa: CASSGPSSGGYSSYEQYF
CDR3nt: TGTGCCAGCAGCGGACCATCTAGCGGGGGTTACTCATCCTACGAGCAGTACTTC
d_gene: TRBD2
j_gene: TRBJ2-7
abundance: many
len: 18
v_gene: TRBV9

CDR3aa: CASSLTGDGQPQHF
CDR3nt: TGCGCCAGCAGCTTGACAGGGGATGGTCAGCCCCAGCATTTT
d_gene: TRBD1
j_gene: TRBJ1-5
abundance: many
len: 14
v_gene: TRBV5-1

CDR3aa: CASSQAISGEGYNEQFF
CDR3nt: TGCGCCAGCAGCCAGGCAATTTCAGGGGAAGGGTACAATGAGCAGTTCTTC
d_gene: NA
j_gene: TRBJ2-1
abundance: few
len: 17
v_gene: TRBV4-1

CDR3aa: CSARETQRGAFGTQYF
CDR3nt: TGCAGTGCTAGAGAGACGCAGCGGGGGGCTTTTGGTACGCAGTATTTT
d_gene: TRBD2
j_gene: TRBJ2-3
abundance: many
len: 16
v_gene: TRBV20-1

CDR3aa: CASSETAYYEQYF
CDR3nt: TGTGCCAGCAGTGAAACAGCGTACTACGAGCAGTACTTC
d_gene: NA
j_gene: TRBJ2-7
abundance: many
len: 13
v_gene: TRBV6-1

CDR3aa: CALYPMTGGVGVDTEAFF
CDR3nt: TGTGCCTTATACCCTATGACAGGGGGCGTGGGAGTCGACACTGAAGCTTTCTTT
d_gene: TRBD1
j_gene: TRBJ1-1
abundance: many
len: 18
v_gene: TRBV27

CDR3aa: CASRDRKYNEQFF
CDR3nt: TGTGCCAGCAGGGACAGGAAATACAATGAGCAGTTCTTC
d_gene: TRBD1
j_gene: TRBJ2-1
abundance: many
len: 13
v_gene: TRBV2

CDR3aa: CAWSSGTLNQPQHF
CDR3nt: TGTGCCTGGAGTTCCGGGACCCTCAATCAGCCCCAGCATTTT
d_gene: NA
j_gene: TRBJ1-5
abundance: many
len: 14
v_gene: TRBV30

CDR3aa: CASSRAGGNTIYF
CDR3nt: TGTGCCAGTAGCCGGGCGGGTGGAAACACCATATATTTT
d_gene: NA
j_gene: TRBJ1-3
abundance: many
len: 13
v_gene: TRBV19

CDR3aa: CASSPHLANEQFF
CDR3nt: TGTGCCAGCAGTCCCCACCTGGCAAATGAGCAGTTCTTC
d_gene: NA
j_gene: TRBJ2-1
abundance: many
len: 13
v_gene: TRBV11-3

CDR3aa: CSVVIGALQETQYF
CDR3nt: TGCAGCGTTGTAATAGGGGCATTACAAGAGACCCAGTACTTC
d_gene: NA
j_gene: TRBJ2-5
abundance: few
len: 14
v_gene: TRBV29-1

CDR3aa: CASSPEGSGANVLTF
CDR3nt: TGCGCCAGCAGCCCCGAGGGCTCTGGGGCCAACGTCCTGACTTTC
d_gene: NA
j_gene: TRBJ2-6
abundance: NA
len: 15
v_gene: TRBV5-1

CDR3aa: CAISDRENSPLHF
CDR3nt: TGTGCCATCAGCGACAGGGAAAATTCACCCCTCCACTTT
d_gene: TRBD1
j_gene: TRBJ1-6
abundance: many
len: 13
v_gene: TRBV10-3

CDR3aa: CATSEFSGGNQPQHF
CDR3nt: TGTGCCACCAGTGAGTTCTCAGGGGGTAATCAGCCCCAGCATTTT
d_gene: TRBD1
j_gene: TRBJ1-5
abundance: many
len: 15
v_gene: TRBV24-1

CDR3aa: CASSLAGANVLTF
CDR3nt: TGTGCCAGCAGCTTGGCTGGGGCCAACGTCCTGACTTTC
d_gene: NA
j_gene: TRBJ2-6
abundance: many
len: 13
v_gene: TRBV7-3

CDR3aa: CASSLVGGAGNTEAFF
CDR3nt: TGCGCCAGCAGCTTGGTTGGGGGCGCGGGTAACACTGAAGCTTTCTTT
d_gene: NA
j_gene: TRBJ1-1
abundance: many
len: 16
v_gene: TRBV5-1

CDR3aa: CATSALITTNEKLFF
CDR3nt: TGTGCCACCAGCGCCCTTATAACAACTAATGAAAAACTGTTTTTT
d_gene: NA
j_gene: TRBJ1-4
abundance: NA
len: 15
v_gene: TRBV15

CDR3aa: CASSYRGPARGTGELFF
CDR3nt: TGTGCCAGCAGTTACAGGGGGCCCGCCCGGGGCACCGGGGAGCTGTTTTTT
d_gene: TRBD1
j_gene: TRBJ2-2
abundance: few
len: 17
v_gene: TRBV6-2/TRBV6-3

CDR3aa: CAVGGGSSSYNEQFF
CDR3nt: NA
d_gene: NA
j_gene: TRBJ2-1
abundance: NA
len: 15
v_gene: TRBV21-1